Detailed here is one TCR beta chain. No antigen is known for it. The sequenced template was cDNA made from the entire isolated RNA. The table came from immunoSEQ multiplex PCR; TCRdb's copy has only in-frame clones and leaves some out. The sample lists under 150,000 clones; around 15% were seen once. This record comes from a study of beta chain features in type 1 diabetes. The CDR3 sequence is 19 residues long. V was clipped by 2 bases and J by 0 bases, with 24 bases between them. The germline V gene encodes CDR1 SQVTM and CDR2 ANQGSEA. General study results and limits: Shorter TCRB CDR3s, moderately but significantly so, were found in Type 1 diabetes patients in all four CD4+ subsets. Equally in patients and controls, PCR might preferentially amplify shorter templates. Diminished insertions and augmented deletions at VDJ junctions characterized type 1 diabetes patients.

Every donor provided one heparinised blood draw, which averaged about 120 mL. The receptor's source is a man aged 18 to 29 with type 1 diabetes. Sequencing was carried out using central memory CD4+ T cells from blood. V is TRBV29-1 and J is TRBJ2-3; D is possibly TRBD2 (6 bases). DNA of the CDR3: TGCAGCGTTGAATTTCCGGGCGGACTACACCCTACAAGCACAGATACGCAGTATTTT. It codes for CSVEFPGGLHPTSTDTQYF.